The 3 T cell receptor beta chains below all came from one sample that was sequenced in a study of STAT5B mutations in CD4+ large granular lymphocyte leukemia. Data came from immunoSEQ multiplex PCR; TCRdb stores just in-frame clones and leaves some out. This table has more than 30,000 clones, around 80% appearing once. Sequences were obtained from CD4+ T cells from blood buffy coats. The receptors stem from a human donor in good health.

This clone was seen a handful of times. The chain combines TRBV19 with TRBJ1-5; D is unclear. The CDR3 totals 12 residues. V was pared by 8 bases and J by 0 bases, with 5 bases between. Germline CDR1 and CDR2: LNHDA and SQIVND (reference sequence). CDR3 sequence (DNA): TGTGCCAGTGTTAATAGCAATCAGCCCCAGCATTTT. Translating it yields CASVNSNQPQHF.

The chain recombines TRBV9 with TRBJ2-1, with 8 bases aligning to TRBD2. Germline trimming cut 2 bases from V and 3 bases from J; bases unmatched to any gene: 4. The CDR3 loop spans 15 amino acids. The germline V gene has CDR1 SGDLS and CDR2 YYNGEE. The CDR3 region is CASSVSAGVYNEQFF. The CDR3 region has the DNA TGTGCCAGCAGCGTCTCAGCGGGAGTCTACAATGAGCAGTTCTTC.

V is TRBV6-6 and J is TRBJ2-7, with a possible D match to TRBD2 (5 bases). The germline V gene encodes CDR1 MNHNY and CDR2 SVGAGI (reference sequence). The CDR3 covers 14 residues. The V and J ends lost 7 bases and 1 base respectively, with 14 bases between them. The CDR3 sequence is CASTGSEGSYEQYF. The CDR3 coding sequence is TGTGCCAGCACGGGGTCGGAAGGATCCTACGAGCAGTACTTC.